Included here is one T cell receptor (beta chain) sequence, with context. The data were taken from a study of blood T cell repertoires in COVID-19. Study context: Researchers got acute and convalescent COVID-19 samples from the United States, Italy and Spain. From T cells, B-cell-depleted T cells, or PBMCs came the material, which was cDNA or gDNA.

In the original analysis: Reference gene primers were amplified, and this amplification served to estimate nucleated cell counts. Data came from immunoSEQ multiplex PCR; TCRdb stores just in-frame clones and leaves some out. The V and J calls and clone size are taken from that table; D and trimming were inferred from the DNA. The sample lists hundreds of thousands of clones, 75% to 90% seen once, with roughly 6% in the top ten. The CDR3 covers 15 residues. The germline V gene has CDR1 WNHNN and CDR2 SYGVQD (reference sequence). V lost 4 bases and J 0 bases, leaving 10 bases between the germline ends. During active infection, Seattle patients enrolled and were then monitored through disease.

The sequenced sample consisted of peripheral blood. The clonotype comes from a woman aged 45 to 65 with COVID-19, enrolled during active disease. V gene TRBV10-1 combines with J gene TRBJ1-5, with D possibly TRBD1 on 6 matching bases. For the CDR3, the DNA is TGCGCCAGCAGTGGGGACATCACTAGCAATCAGCCCCAGCATTTT. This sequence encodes CASSGDITSNQPQHF.